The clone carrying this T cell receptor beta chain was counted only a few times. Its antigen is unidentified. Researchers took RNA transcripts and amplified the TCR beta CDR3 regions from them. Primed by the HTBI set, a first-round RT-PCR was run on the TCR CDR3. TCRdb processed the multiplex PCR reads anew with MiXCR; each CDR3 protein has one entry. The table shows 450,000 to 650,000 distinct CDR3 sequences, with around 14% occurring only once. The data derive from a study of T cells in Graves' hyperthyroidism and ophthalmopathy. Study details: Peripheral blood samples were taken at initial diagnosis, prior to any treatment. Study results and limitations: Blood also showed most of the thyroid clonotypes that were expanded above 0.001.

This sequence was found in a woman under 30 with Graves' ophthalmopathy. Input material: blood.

The CDR3 coding sequence is TGTGCCAGCAGCGTAGGGACTCTACTACTAAGCGAGCAGTACTTC. Encoded protein: CASSVGTLLLSEQYF. This chain links TRBV9 with TRBJ2-7; the D gene is possibly TRBD2 (5 bases). The CDR3 loop spans 15 amino acids. CDR1 and CDR2 from the germline V gene are SGDLS and YYNGEE. Trimming shortened V by 0 bases and J by 6 bases, and 16 bases separated the two germline ends.